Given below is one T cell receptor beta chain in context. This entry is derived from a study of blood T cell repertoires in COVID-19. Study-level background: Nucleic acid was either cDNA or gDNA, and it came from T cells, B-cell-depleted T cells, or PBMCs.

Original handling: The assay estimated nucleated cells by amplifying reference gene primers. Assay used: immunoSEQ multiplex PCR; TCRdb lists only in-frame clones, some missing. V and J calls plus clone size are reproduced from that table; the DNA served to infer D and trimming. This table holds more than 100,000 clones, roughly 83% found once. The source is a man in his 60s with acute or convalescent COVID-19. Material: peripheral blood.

CDR3 nucleotide sequence: TGTGCCAGCAGCCAAGCGAGCGGGATGGAGTCAGATACGCAGTATTTT. It encodes CASSQASGMESDTQYF. The chain employs TRBV4-2 and TRBJ2-3; 7 bases are shared with TRBD2. The CDR3 spans 16 residues. CDR1 and CDR2 (germline): LGHNA, YNFKEQ. V dropped 1 base and J dropped 4; count of bases not matched to a gene: 8.